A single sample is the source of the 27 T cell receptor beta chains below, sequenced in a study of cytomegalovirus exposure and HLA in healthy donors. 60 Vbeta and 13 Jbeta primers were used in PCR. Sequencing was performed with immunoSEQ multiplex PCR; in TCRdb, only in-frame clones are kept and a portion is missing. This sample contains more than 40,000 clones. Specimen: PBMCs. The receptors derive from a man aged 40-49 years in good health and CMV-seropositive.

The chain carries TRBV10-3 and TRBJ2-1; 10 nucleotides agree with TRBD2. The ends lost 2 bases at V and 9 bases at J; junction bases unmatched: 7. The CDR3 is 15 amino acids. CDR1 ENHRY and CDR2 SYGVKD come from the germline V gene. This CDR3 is CAISERLAGAGEQFF. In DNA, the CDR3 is TGTGCCATCAGTGAGAGGCTAGCGGGGGCTGGTGAGCAGTTCTTC.

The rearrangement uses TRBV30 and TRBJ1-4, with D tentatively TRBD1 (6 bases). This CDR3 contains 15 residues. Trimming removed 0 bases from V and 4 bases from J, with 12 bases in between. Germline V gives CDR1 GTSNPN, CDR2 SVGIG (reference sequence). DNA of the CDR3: TGTGCCTGGAGTGTACCTGGGGGCTTTAATGAAAAACTGTTTTTT. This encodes CAWSVPGGFNEKLFF.

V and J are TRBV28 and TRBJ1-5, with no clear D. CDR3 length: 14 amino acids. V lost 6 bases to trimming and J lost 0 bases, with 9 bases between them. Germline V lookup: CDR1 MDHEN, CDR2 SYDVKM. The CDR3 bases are TGTGCCAGCAGCCAGGTATATAGCAATCAGCCCCAGCATTTT. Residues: CASSQVYSNQPQHF.

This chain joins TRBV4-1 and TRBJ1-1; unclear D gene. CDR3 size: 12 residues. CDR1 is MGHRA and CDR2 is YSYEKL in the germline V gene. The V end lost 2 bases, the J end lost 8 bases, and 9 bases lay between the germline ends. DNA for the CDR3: TGCGCCAGCAGCCAATCCACAGTCGAAGCTTTCTTT. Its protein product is CASSQSTVEAFF.

In nucleotides, the CDR3 is TGTGCCAGCTCACAGGGAGCCTACGAGCAGTACTTC. This codes for CASSQGAYEQYF. V is TRBV18 and J is TRBJ2-7; a weak D match, TRBD2 (5 bases). The CDR3 contains 12 residues. V dropped 4 bases and J dropped 2 bases, with 6 bases sitting between them. Germline V gives CDR1 KGHSH, CDR2 LQKENI.

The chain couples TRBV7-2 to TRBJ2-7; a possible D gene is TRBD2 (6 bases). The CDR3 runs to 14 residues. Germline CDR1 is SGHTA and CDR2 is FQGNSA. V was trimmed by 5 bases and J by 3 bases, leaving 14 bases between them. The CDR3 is CASSPQEGLYEQYF. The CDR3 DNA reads TGTGCCAGCAGCCCCCAGGAGGGACTCTACGAGCAGTACTTC.

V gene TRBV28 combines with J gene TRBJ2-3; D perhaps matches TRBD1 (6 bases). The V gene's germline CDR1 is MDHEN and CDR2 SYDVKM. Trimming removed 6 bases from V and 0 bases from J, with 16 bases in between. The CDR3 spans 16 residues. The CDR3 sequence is CASSRRQVASTDTQYF. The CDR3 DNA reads TGTGCCAGCAGCCGCAGACAGGTGGCGAGCACAGATACGCAGTATTTT. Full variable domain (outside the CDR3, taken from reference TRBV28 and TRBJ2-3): DVKVTQSSRYLVKRTGEKVFLECVQDMDHENMFWYRQDPGLGLRLIYFSYDVKMKEKGDIPEGYSVSREKKERFSLILESASTNQTSMYLCASSRRQVASTDTQYFGPGTRLTVL.

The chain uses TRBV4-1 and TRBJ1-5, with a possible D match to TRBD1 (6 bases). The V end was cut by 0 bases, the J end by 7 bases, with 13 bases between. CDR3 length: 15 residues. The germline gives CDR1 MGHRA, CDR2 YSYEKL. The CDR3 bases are TGCGCCAGCAGCCAAGAAGCAGGGGTCAACCAGCCCCAGCATTTT. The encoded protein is CASSQEAGVNQPQHF.

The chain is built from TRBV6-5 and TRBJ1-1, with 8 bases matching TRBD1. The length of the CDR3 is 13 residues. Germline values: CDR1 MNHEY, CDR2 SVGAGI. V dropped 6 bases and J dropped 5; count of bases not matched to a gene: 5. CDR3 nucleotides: TGTGCCAGCAGCCCCGACAGGGGTACTGAAGCTTTCTTT. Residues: CASSPDRGTEAFF.

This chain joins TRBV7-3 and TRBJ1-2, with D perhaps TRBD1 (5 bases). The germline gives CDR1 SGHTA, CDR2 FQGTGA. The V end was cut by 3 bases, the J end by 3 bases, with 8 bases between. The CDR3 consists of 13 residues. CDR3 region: CASSLSGYYGYTF. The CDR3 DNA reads TGTGCCAGCAGCTTGTCAGGGTACTATGGCTACACCTTC.

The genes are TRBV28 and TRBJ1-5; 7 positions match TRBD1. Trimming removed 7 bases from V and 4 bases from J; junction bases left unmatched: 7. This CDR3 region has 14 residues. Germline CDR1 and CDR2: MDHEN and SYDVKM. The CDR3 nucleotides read TGTGCCAGCACCTCTTACAGGGGAAATCAGCCCCAGCATTTT. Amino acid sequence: CASTSYRGNQPQHF.

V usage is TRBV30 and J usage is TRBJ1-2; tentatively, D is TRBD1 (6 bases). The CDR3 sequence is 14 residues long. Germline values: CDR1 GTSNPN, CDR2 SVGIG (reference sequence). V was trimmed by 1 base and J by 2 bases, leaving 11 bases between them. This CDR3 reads CAWSALGHNYGYTF. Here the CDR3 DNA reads TGTGCCTGGAGTGCACTGGGACACAACTATGGCTACACCTTC.

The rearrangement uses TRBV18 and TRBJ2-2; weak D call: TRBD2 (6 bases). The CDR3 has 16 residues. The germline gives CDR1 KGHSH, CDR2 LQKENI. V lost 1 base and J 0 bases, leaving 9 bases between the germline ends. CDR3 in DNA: TGTGCCAGCTCACCACTGGCGGGGACGAACACCGGGGAGCTGTTTTTT. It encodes CASSPLAGTNTGELFF.

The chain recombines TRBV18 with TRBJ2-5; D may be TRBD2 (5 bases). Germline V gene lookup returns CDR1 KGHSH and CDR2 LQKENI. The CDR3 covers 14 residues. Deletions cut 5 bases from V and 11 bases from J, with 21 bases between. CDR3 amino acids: CASSSPGMTGEQYF. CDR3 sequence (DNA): TGTGCCAGCTCATCCCCCGGGATGACTGGGGAGCAGTACTTC.

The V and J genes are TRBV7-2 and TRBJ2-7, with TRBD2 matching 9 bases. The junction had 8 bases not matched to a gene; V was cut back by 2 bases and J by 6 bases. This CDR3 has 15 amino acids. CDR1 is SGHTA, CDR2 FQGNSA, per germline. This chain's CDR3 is CASSLPSSGVREQYF. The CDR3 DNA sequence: TGTGCCAGCAGCTTACCCTCTAGCGGGGTTCGCGAGCAGTACTTC.

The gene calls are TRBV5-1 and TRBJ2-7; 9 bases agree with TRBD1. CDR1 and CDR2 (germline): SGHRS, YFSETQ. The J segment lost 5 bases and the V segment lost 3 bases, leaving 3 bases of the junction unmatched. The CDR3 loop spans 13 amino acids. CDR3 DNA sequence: TGCGCCAGCAGCTCGGGACAGGGAGACGAGCAGTACTTC. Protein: CASSSGQGDEQYF. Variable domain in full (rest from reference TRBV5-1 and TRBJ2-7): KAGVTQTPRYLIKTRGQQVTLSCSPISGHRSVSWYQQTPGQGLQFLFEYFSETQRNKGNFPGRFSGRQFSNSRSEMNVSTLELGDSALYLCASSSGQGDEQYFGPGTRLTVT.

DNA of the CDR3: TGTGCCACCAGCAGTTCTGAGACAGCGAATCGTCTCTATGGCTACACCTTC. Translated: CATSSSETANRLYGYTF. This chain uses TRBV15 with TRBJ1-2; a weak D match, TRBD1 (5 bases). Germline lookup yields CDR1 LNHNV and CDR2 YYDKDF (reference sequence). V was clipped by 3 bases and J by 4 bases, with 21 bases between them. There are 17 residues in the CDR3.

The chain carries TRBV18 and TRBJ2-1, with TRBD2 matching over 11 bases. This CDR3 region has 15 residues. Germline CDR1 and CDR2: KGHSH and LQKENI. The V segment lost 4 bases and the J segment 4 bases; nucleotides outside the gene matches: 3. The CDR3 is CASSLRTSGYNEQFF. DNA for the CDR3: TGTGCCAGCTCACTCAGGACTAGCGGGTACAATGAGCAGTTCTTC.

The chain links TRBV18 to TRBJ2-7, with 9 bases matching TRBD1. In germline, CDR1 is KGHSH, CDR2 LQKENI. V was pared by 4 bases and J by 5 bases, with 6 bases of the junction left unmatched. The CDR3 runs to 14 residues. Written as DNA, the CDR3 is TGTGCCAGCTCACGCCGGGACAGGGCCCACGAGCAGTACTTC. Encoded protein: CASSRRDRAHEQYF.

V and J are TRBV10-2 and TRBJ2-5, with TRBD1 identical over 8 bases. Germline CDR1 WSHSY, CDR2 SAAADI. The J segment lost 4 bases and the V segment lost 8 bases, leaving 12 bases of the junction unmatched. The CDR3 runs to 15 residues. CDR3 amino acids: CASHPFGTGGETQYF. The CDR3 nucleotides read TGCGCCAGCCACCCCTTTGGGACAGGAGGAGAGACCCAGTACTTC.

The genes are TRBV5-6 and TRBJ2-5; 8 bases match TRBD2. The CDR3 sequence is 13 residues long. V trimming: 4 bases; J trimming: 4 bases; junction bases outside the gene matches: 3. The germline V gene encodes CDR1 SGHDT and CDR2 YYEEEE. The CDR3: CASSKGLAETQYF. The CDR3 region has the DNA TGTGCCAGCAGCAAAGGACTAGCAGAGACCCAGTACTTC. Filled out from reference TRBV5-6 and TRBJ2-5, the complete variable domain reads DAGVTQSPTHLIKTRGQQVTLRCSPKSGHDTVSWYQQALGQGPQFIFQYYEEEERQRGNFPDRFSGHQFPNYSSELNVNALLLGDSALYLCASSKGLAETQYFGPGTRLLVL.

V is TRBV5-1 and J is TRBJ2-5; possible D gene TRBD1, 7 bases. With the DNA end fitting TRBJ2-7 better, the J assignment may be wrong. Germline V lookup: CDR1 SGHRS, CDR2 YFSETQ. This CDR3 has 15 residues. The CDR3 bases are TGCGCCAGCAGCTTCCAGGGGGGTAGCAGTTACGAGCAGTACTTC. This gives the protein CASSFQGGSSYEQYF.

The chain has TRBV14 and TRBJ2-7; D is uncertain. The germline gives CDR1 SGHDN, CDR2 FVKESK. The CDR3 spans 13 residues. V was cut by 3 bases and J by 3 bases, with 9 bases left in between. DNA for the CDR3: TGTGCCAGCAGCCAGGGCAAGGTCTACGAGCAGTACTTC. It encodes CASSQGKVYEQYF.

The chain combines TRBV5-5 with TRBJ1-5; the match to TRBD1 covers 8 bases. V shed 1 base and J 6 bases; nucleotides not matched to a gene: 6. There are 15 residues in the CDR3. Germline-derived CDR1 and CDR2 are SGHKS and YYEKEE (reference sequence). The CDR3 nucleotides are TGTGCCAGCAGCTTGCAACAGGGGGTTGGTCAGCCCCAGCATTTT. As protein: CASSLQQGVGQPQHF.

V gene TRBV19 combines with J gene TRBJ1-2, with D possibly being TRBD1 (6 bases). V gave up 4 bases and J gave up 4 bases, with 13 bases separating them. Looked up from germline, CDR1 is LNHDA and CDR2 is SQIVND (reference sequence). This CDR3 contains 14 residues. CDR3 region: CASSNHRDSYGYTF. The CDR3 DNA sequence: TGTGCCAGTAGTAATCACAGGGATTCCTATGGCTACACCTTC.

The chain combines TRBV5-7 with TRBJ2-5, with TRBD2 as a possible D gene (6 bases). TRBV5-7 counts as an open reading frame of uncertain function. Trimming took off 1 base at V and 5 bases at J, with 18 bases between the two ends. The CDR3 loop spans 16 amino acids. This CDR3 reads CASSLSSYPAGETQYF. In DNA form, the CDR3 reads TGTGCCAGCAGCTTGAGCTCGTACCCGGCGGGGGAGACCCAGTACTTC.

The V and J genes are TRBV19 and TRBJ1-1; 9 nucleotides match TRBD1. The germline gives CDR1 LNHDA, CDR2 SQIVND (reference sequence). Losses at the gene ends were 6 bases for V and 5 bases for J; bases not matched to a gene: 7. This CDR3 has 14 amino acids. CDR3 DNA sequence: TGTGCCAGTAGGAACAGGGGGCTGGGGACTGAAGCTTTCTTT. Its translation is CASRNRGLGTEAFF.